What follows are 30 T cell receptor beta chains derived from one specimen sequenced in a study of tumor-infiltrating lymphocytes in primary liver carcinoma. Total RNA (around 500 ng) served as template for TCR beta cDNA synthesis primed by a constant-region primer. Generation of the TCR beta libraries relied on three nested multiplex PCR rounds using slightly modified ARM-PCR. TRBV1-TRBV30 forward and Cbeta reverse primers drove the first two approximately 11-cycle rounds. Each CDR3 protein is one row after TCRdb ran MiXCR on the multiplex PCR reads. Of over 250,000 distinct CDR3 sequences listed, almost 60% were seen once; the top ten hold about 17%. In addition to blood RNA drawn from unsorted whole blood, germline DNA was extracted. Sequences were obtained from peripheral blood. These receptors were obtained from a woman in her 30s with primary liver carcinoma and hepatitis B virus infection.

Concerning this clonotype: Its ends do not fully match the called genes, so a read error is possible. This chain connects TRBV11-2 to TRBJ2-4; perhaps TRBD2 as D (6 bases). CDR1 and CDR2 from the germline V gene are SGHAT and FQNNGV. The CDR3 totals 14 residues. The CDR3 DNA reads as TGTGCCGGCAGCTTTGGAGGGACCAAAAACATTCACTACTTC. Residues: CAGSFGGTKNIHYF. The full variable domain, with the rest looked up from reference TRBV11-2 and TRBJ2-4, is EAGVAQSPRYKIIEKRQSVAFWCNPISGHATLYWYQQILGQGPKLLIQFQNNGVVDDSQLPKDRFSAERLKGVDSTLKIQPAKLEDSAVYLCAGSFGGTKNIHYFGAGTRLSVL.

Note on this clonotype: This clone may be a read error of a much larger clone one base away. The chain employs TRBV11-3 and TRBJ2-3; maybe TRBD2 (6 bases). This CDR3 is built from 14 residues. The germline V gene encodes CDR1 SGHNT and CDR2 YENEEA. The CDR3 is CTSAQGGLGDTQYF. The CDR3 DNA reads as TGTACCAGCGCCCAGGGAGGCCTTGGAGATACGCAGTATTTT.

The genes are TRBV28 and TRBJ2-7; 9 bases map to TRBD1. Germline assignment: CDR1 MDHEN and CDR2 SYDVKM. The CDR3 length is 15 residues. Germline trimming cut 5 bases from V and 1 base from J; bases unmatched to any gene: 6. The CDR3 DNA follows: TGTGCCAGCAGTAGGGACAGGGATGGATCCTACGAGCAGTACTTC. Translated: CASSRDRDGSYEQYF.

Details on this clonotype: A read error may be the cause here, since a much bigger clone is one base away. The chain joins TRBV29-1 to TRBJ2-2; TRBD1 aligns across 7 bases. V trimming: 5 bases; J trimming: 3 bases; junction bases outside the gene matches: 0. Germline V gives CDR1 SQVTM, CDR2 ANQGSEA. The CDR3 is 12 amino acids. CDR3: CSVTGDTGELFF. CDR3 coding DNA: TGCAGCGTTACAGGGGACACCGGGGAGCTGTTTTTT.

This clonotype was recorded a few times. Given a much more abundant clone one base away, this may be a read error. The genes are TRBV6-6 and TRBJ1-2, with D possibly being TRBD1 (5 bases). CDR3 length equals 13 residues. The germline V gene has CDR1 MNHNY and CDR2 SVGAGI (reference sequence). CDR3 coding DNA: TGTGTCAGCAGTTCCACAGGATCGGCCGGCTACACCTTC. This translates into CVSSSTGSAGYTF.

Ten or more counts support this clonotype. The rearrangement uses TRBV12-3 or TRBV12-4 and TRBJ1-5, with D hard to call. The V end lost 3 bases, the J end lost 2 bases, and 5 bases lay between the germline ends. The CDR3 length is 13 residues. The CDR3 DNA reads TGTGCCAGCAGTTTCACCGGCAATCAGCCCCAGCATTTT. Residues: CASSFTGNQPQHF.

In regard to this clonotype: This clone may be a read error of a much larger clone one base away. The J gene is TRBJ2-7, the V gene TRBV5-4, with TRBD2 matching over 7 bases. Germline V CDR1 and CDR2: SGHNT, YYREEE (reference sequence). The CDR3 totals 15 residues. J gave up 3 bases and V 2 bases, and 8 bases lay outside the gene matches. The CDR3 region is CASSFRQWDYYEQYF. Here the CDR3 DNA reads TGTGCCAGCAGCTTTAGACAGTGGGACTACTACGAGCAGTACTTC.

Of note for this clonotype: This may arise from a read error, as a much more abundant clone is one base away. The chain links TRBV29-1 to TRBJ2-7; weak D call: TRBD1 (5 bases). The CDR3 is 14 residues long. The V and J ends lost 5 bases and 3 bases respectively, with 17 bases between them. The germline gives CDR1 SQVTM, CDR2 ANQGSEA. CDR3 sequence reads: CSVIETVPHYEQYF. Here the CDR3 DNA reads TGCAGCGTTATCGAGACAGTGCCTCACTACGAGCAGTACTTC.

This clonotype appeared many times. This chain connects TRBV29-1 to TRBJ1-1, with 8 bases identical to TRBD1. Germline V gives CDR1 SQVTM, CDR2 ANQGSEA. The CDR3 loop spans 13 amino acids. V dropped 6 bases and J dropped 1; count of bases not matched to a gene: 4. The DNA for the CDR3 is TGCAGCGTGACTGGACAGGGGAACACTGAAGCTTTCTTT. Its protein is CSVTGQGNTEAFF. The variable domain in full, with the rest retrieved from reference TRBV29-1 and TRBJ1-1, is SAVISQKPSRDICQRGTSLTIQCQVDSQVTMMFWYRQQPGQSLTLIATANQGSEATYESGFVIDKFPISRPNLTFSTLTVSNMSPEDSSIYLCSVTGQGNTEAFFGQGTRLTVV.

This clonotype has a handful of counts. This chain uses TRBV4-3 with TRBJ2-3, with TRBD2 as a possible D gene (6 bases). This CDR3 contains 14 residues. Trimming removed 3 bases at V and 8 bases at J, with 15 bases between. The V gene's germline CDR1 is LGHNA and CDR2 YSLEER. The CDR3 region has the DNA TGCGCCAGCAGCCACATGACTAGTGCGCCTACGCAGTATTTT. Protein sequence: CASSHMTSAPTQYF.

In its sample, this clonotype was seen many times. The chain uses TRBV29-1 and TRBJ1-3; D is undetermined. Per the germline V gene, CDR1 is SQVTM and CDR2 is ANQGSEA. The V end lost 5 bases, the J end lost 4 bases, and 9 bases lay between the germline ends. This CDR3 region has 12 residues. CDR3 nucleotides: TGCAGCGTTAGGGTAGAAGGAAACACCATATATTTT. It codes for CSVRVEGNTIYF.

Remarks on this clonotype: Being one base from a much bigger clone, this may be a read error. The gene calls are TRBV12-3 or TRBV12-4 and TRBJ1-1, with D tentatively TRBD1 (5 bases). This CDR3 is 15 amino acids long. The V gene lost 6 bases and the J gene lost 1 base, with 15 bases spanning the gap. The CDR3 nucleotides are TGTGCCAGCAGCCCCTCCAGGGTTGGGAACACTGAAGCTTTCTTT. This gives the protein CASSPSRVGNTEAFF.

Turning to this clonotype: The CDR3 does not close with the conserved phenylalanine or tryptophan, likely indicating a read error. The chain joins TRBV7-8 to TRBJ2-1, with unresolved D. Germline V CDR1 and CDR2: SGHVS, FQNEAQ. CDR3 length: 13 amino acids. The CDR3 nucleotides are TGTGCCAGCAGCTTAGCAATATACAATGAACAGTTCCTC. Its protein is CASSLAIYNEQFL.

This clonotype was counted many times. The chain carries TRBV29-1 and TRBJ2-3; D assignment may be TRBD1 or TRBD2 (5 bases each). The V and J ends lost 2 bases and 6 bases respectively, with 21 bases between them. Germline CDR1 is SQVTM and CDR2 is ANQGSEA. The CDR3 has 16 residues. The CDR3 loop reads CSVERGTGPDFDTQYF. The DNA for the CDR3 is TGCAGCGTTGAACGGGGCACGGGCCCAGATTTTGATACGCAGTATTTT.

This clonotype has a handful of counts. The chain has TRBV7-9 and TRBJ2-7, with 7 nucleotides matching TRBD2. With V trimmed by 6 bases and J by 1 base, 9 bases remained unmatched. CDR3 length: 15 residues. Germline V gene lookup returns CDR1 SEHNR and CDR2 FQNEAQ (reference sequence). The CDR3 here is CASSSGLGPSYEQYF. The DNA of the CDR3 is TGTGCCAGCAGTTCCGGACTAGGGCCATCCTACGAGCAGTACTTC.

This clonotype showed up just a few times. This may arise from a read error, as a much more abundant clone is one base away. V gene TRBV11-2 combines with J gene TRBJ1-2; 9 bases are shared with TRBD1. This CDR3 is built from 15 residues. Trimming removed 7 bases from V and 6 bases from J; junction bases left unmatched: 12. Looked up from germline, CDR1 is SGHAT and CDR2 is FQNNGV. CDR3 in DNA: TGTGCCAGCAACCGACCGGGACAGGGATTAAATGGCTACACCTTC. Protein: CASNRPGQGLNGYTF.

Remarks on this clonotype: One end of the junction fails to match germline, which may point to a read error. CDR3 amino acids: CTSSRPDSKNSNQPQHF. CDR3 sequence (DNA): TGTACCAGCAGTAGGCCCGACAGCAAGAATAGCAATCAGCCCCAGCATTTT. This chain uses TRBV6-6 with TRBJ1-5; D might be TRBD1 (5 bases). The CDR3 covers 17 residues. Germline V gene lookup returns CDR1 MNHNY and CDR2 SVGAGI (reference sequence).

This clonotype was counted once. The chain has TRBV5-1 and TRBJ2-1, with 9 bases identical to TRBD1. Germline-derived CDR1 and CDR2 are SGHRS and YFSETQ. Trimming took 2 bases from V and 6 from J; bases not matched to a gene: 6. The CDR3 is 15 residues long. The DNA of the CDR3 is TGCGCCAGCAGCTTAGGGACAGGGATAGGCAATGAGCAGTTCTTC. It is translated as CASSLGTGIGNEQFF.

About this clonotype itself: One end of the junction does not line up with germline, which may come from a read error. This chain connects TRBV11-3 to TRBJ2-7; D might be TRBD1 or TRBD2, each matching 5 bases. The CDR3 has 16 amino acids. Germline V gene lookup returns CDR1 SGHNT and CDR2 YENEEA. The CDR3 loop is CACSLGVSGRGSEQYF. The CDR3 DNA sequence: TGTGCCTGCAGCTTAGGTGTGTCGGGAAGGGGTTCCGAGCAGTATTTC.

On this clonotype: The junction shows a germline mismatch at one end, possibly a read error. CDR3 sequence (DNA): TGTGCCAACAGCCCTAGCGGGATACTCACAGAAACGCAGTATTTT. Its protein is CANSPSGILTETQYF. The chain joins TRBV11-2 to TRBJ2-3, with 9 bases matching TRBD2. Germline CDR1 reads SGHAT; CDR2 reads FQNNGV. This CDR3 spans 15 amino acids. Drawing the rest from reference TRBV11-2 and TRBJ2-3, the complete variable domain is EAGVAQSPRYKIIEKRQSVAFWCNPISGHATLYWYQQILGQGPKLLIQFQNNGVVDDSQLPKDRFSAERLKGVDSTLKIQPAKLEDSAVYLCANSPSGILTETQYFGPGTRLTVL.

This chain links TRBV6-2 or TRBV6-3 with TRBJ2-1; 8 nucleotides match TRBD2. CDR3 length equals 21 residues. With 6 bases clipped from V and 0 bases from J, the junction kept 22 bases outside the gene matches. Germline CDR1 is MNHEY and CDR2 is SVGEGT. CDR3 amino acids: CASRVPLGSGTSLTSYNEQFF. The CDR3 coding sequence is TGTGCCAGCAGGGTACCCCTAGGTAGCGGGACGTCCCTAACCTCCTACAATGAGCAGTTCTTC.

This clonotype appeared once. A much larger clone differs from this one at a single base, so this may be a read error. V and J are TRBV29-1 and TRBJ1-1; 7 bases agree with TRBD1. The length of the CDR3 is 16 residues. The V gene's germline CDR1 is SQVTM and CDR2 ANQGSEA. V gave up 8 bases and J gave up 1 base; unmatched junction bases: 16. The CDR3 here is CSIAPRSGTANTEAFF. In DNA, the CDR3 is TGCAGCATCGCACCCAGATCCGGGACAGCGAACACTGAAGCTTTCTTT.

This clonotype was counted a few times. V gene TRBV4-1 combines with J gene TRBJ2-2, with 7 bases aligning to TRBD2. CDR1 and CDR2 from the germline V gene are MGHRA and YSYEKL. There are 18 residues in the CDR3. With V trimmed by 1 base and J by 4 bases, 12 bases remained unmatched. This CDR3 reads CASSQVGWVAGRTGELFF. CDR3 bases: TGCGCCAGCAGCCAAGTAGGGTGGGTAGCGGGCCGCACCGGGGAGCTGTTTTTT.

As concerns this clonotype: This may be a read error, as it is one base from a much larger clone. The chain joins TRBV6-5 to TRBJ1-3; a weak D match, TRBD1 (5 bases). CDR1 MNHEY and CDR2 SVGAGI come from the germline V gene. The CDR3 sequence is 13 residues long. This chain's CDR3 is CACSPGRTNTIYF. CDR3 DNA: TGTGCCTGCAGTCCGGGACGAACAAACACCATATATTTT.

This clonotype was counted between two and nine times. The chain uses TRBV6-1 and TRBJ2-7; D is perhaps TRBD1 or TRBD2 (5 bases each). V was cut by 6 bases and J by 3 bases, with 15 bases left in between. The germline gives CDR1 MNHNS, CDR2 SASEGT. The CDR3 covers 14 residues. CDR3 protein: CASRNRDGHYEQYF. CDR3 sequence (DNA): TGTGCCAGCAGGAACCGGGACGGACACTACGAGCAGTACTTC.

On this clonotype: One base away lies a much larger clone, so this may be a sequencing read error. The chain recombines TRBV29-1 with TRBJ2-1; 15 nucleotides align to TRBD2. The CDR3 totals 15 residues. Germline V lookup: CDR1 SQVTM, CDR2 ANQGSEA. J was trimmed by 3 bases and V by 8 bases; bases with no gene match: 5. This chain's CDR3 is CSIGLAGGFYNEQFF. CDR3 in DNA: TGCAGCATTGGACTAGCGGGAGGGTTCTACAATGAGCAGTTCTTC.

In its sample, this clonotype was seen many times. J is TRBJ2-2 and V is TRBV29-1; D not certain. Germline V gene data show CDR1 as SQVTM and CDR2 as ANQGSEA. The V and J ends lost 3 bases and 7 bases respectively, with 6 bases between them. The CDR3 consists of 11 residues. In nucleotides, the CDR3 is TGCAGCGTTGAGACTTACGGGGAGCTGTTTTTT. Protein sequence: CSVETYGELFF.

Remarks on this clonotype: Without the conserved terminal phenylalanine or tryptophan, this CDR3 likely stems from a read error. The CDR3 coding sequence is TGTGCCAGCAGGGGGGGGCTGTCGGCCTTTTCACCCCTCCACTAT. Translating gives CASRGGLSAFSPLHY. The V gene is TRBV12-3 or TRBV12-4, the J gene TRBJ1-6; weak D call: TRBD1 (6 bases). V was pared by 6 bases and J by 9 bases, with 18 bases between. The CDR3 runs 15 residues.

Many counts were recorded for this clonotype. V gene TRBV4-2 combines with J gene TRBJ2-7; D might be TRBD2 (6 bases). The V gene's germline CDR1 is LGHNA and CDR2 YNFKEQ. The CDR3 extends over 13 amino acids. V lost 3 bases, J lost 7 bases, and 13 bases lay in between. CDR3 sequence reads: CASSQEGGVEQYF. DNA of the CDR3: TGTGCCAGCAGCCAGGAGGGCGGGGTTGAGCAGTACTTC.

The chain couples TRBV6-2 or TRBV6-3 to TRBJ1-5; D gene unclear. Germline V gives CDR1 MNHEY, CDR2 SVGEGT. The V end lost 3 bases, the J end lost 7 bases, and 10 bases lay between the germline ends. This CDR3 has 13 amino acids. The CDR3 sequence: CASSYQGQQPQHF. In nucleotides, the CDR3 is TGTGCCAGCAGTTATCAAGGGCAGCAGCCCCAGCATTTT.